Listed below are T cell receptor beta chains from one sample, sequenced in a study of Ad26.COV2.S vaccination and SARS-CoV-2 variants. Clones were sequenced by immunoSEQ multiplex PCR, and TCRdb holds only the in-frame ones, with some missing. Of some 340,000 clones in the sample, 86% were seen once. The sequencing used peripheral blood, collected in a trial of Ad26.COV2.S vaccine versus placebo. Source of these receptors: a person between 18 and 59 years old who received the Ad26.COV2.S COVID-19 vaccine or a placebo. CDR3s leave out the opening cysteine and the closing phenylalanine or tryptophan. The order of the fields is J gene, V gene, CDR3 protein.

TRBJ2-1 | TRBV9 | ASSDTRGTQQF
TRBJ2-2 | TRBV7-2 | ASSFQQGGELF
TRBJ1-1 | TRBV12-5 | ASGTAPSGAEAF
TRBJ2-7 | TRBV6-5 | ASTPDRASPYEQY
TRBJ2-1 | TRBV7-2 | ASSLRTFEQF
TRBJ2-6 | TRBV6-2/TRBV6-3 | ASSFGSGGAGANVLT
TRBJ1-3 | TRBV21-1 | ASSVRTNGNTIY
TRBJ1-4 | TRBV5-6 | ASSRTGVSTNEKLF
TRBJ1-2 | TRBV29-1 | SVDTGFLSGYT
TRBJ2-3 | TRBV5-1 | ASSLGLPATDTQY
TRBJ2-7 | TRBV7-9 | ASSLMSRRYEQY
TRBJ2-3 | TRBV10-3 | AISESTSSDTQY
TRBJ2-7 | TRBV5-4 | ASSLWTQSYEQY
TRBJ2-2 | TRBV4-3 | ASSQGGGAEGGELF
TRBJ1-2 | TRBV27 | ASSRGANYGYT
TRBJ2-7 | TRBV5-1 | ASRGLTGGPYEQY
TRBJ2-5 | TRBV6-4 | ATSGEQETQY
TRBJ2-7 | TRBV5-4 | ASSFLGTGPYEQY
TRBJ2-2 | TRBV9 | ASSEGVSSGELF
TRBJ2-5 | TRBV10-3 | AISPSGGETQY
TRBJ1-4 | TRBV10-3 | AIAQQNEKLF
TRBJ1-4 | TRBV5-4 | ASSTPGPGEKLF
TRBJ2-6 | TRBV9 | ASSARGDSGANVLT
TRBJ2-1 | TRBV6-2/TRBV6-3 | ASSLEHEQF
TRBJ2-1 | TRBV10-3 | AIRGGNEQF
TRBJ1-3 | TRBV14 | ASRRGSGNTIY
TRBJ2-1 | TRBV27 | ASRPVQEYNEQF
TRBJ1-5 | TRBV30 | AWSEGVVNQPQH
TRBJ2-2 | TRBV2 | ASSDRGGVTTGELF
TRBJ1-2 | TRBV6-5 | ASSYSYRTGDYGYT
TRBJ1-1 | TRBV23-1 | ASSQSSAGSNTEAF
TRBJ1-2 | TRBV5-1 | ASSPGLIGAGGGYT
TRBJ1-6 | TRBV7-2 | ASSFNEGGAPLSPLH
TRBJ1-2 | TRBV6-5 | ASRSNRGGYGYT